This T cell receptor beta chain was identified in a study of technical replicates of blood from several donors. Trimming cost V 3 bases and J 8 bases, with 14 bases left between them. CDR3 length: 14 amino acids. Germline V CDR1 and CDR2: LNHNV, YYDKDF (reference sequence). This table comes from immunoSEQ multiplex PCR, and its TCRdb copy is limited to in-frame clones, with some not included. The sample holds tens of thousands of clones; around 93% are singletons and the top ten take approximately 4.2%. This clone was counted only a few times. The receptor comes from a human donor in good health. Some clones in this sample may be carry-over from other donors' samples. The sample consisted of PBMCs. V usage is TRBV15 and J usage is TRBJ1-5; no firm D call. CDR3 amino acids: CATSRHIYREPQHF. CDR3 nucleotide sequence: TGTGCCACCAGCAGGCACATTTACCGGGAGCCCCAGCATTTT.